A selection of T cell receptor beta chains follows, all from one sample in a study of blood T cell repertoires in COVID-19. Some clones are missing from TCRdb's copy, which holds only in-frame ones; the method was immunoSEQ multiplex PCR. The table lists 200,000 to 250,000 clones, more than 70% of them singletons, with roughly 2.5% in the top ten. Material for sequencing was peripheral blood. Receptors were obtained from a woman between 55 and 75 years old with acute or convalescent COVID-19. Each CDR3 is given without its conserved first and last residue.

CDR3,V,J
ASSQGGGFHYGYT,TRBV5-5,TRBJ1-2
ASSPSLYEQY,TRBV5-1,TRBJ2-7
TSSPILAGASYEQY,TRBV1,TRBJ2-7
ASSNFRGNEQF,TRBV12-3/TRBV12-4,TRBJ2-1
ASSLGPERGSYEQY,TRBV5-4,TRBJ2-7
ASSLVDRATEAF,TRBV5-5,TRBJ1-1
AWSSRGEQY,TRBV30,TRBJ2-7
ASSLVAGGNYGYT,TRBV11-2,TRBJ1-2
ASSPTPTAFSGNTIY,TRBV6-6,TRBJ1-3
ASSPNRGSRKNTEAF,TRBV3-1/TRBV3-2,TRBJ1-1
ASRDGTGDTEAF,TRBV10-2,TRBJ1-1